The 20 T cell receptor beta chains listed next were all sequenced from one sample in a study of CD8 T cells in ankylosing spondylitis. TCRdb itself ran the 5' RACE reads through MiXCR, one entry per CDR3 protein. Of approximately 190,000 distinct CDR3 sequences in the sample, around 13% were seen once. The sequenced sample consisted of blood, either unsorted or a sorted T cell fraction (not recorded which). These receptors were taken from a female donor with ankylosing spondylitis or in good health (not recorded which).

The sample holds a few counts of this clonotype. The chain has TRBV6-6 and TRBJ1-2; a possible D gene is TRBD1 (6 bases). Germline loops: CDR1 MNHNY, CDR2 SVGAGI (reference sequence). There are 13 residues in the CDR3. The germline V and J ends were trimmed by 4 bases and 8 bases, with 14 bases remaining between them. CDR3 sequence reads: CASSFQGRGGYTF. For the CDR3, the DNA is TGTGCCAGCAGTTTCCAGGGGCGGGGGGGCTACACCTTC.

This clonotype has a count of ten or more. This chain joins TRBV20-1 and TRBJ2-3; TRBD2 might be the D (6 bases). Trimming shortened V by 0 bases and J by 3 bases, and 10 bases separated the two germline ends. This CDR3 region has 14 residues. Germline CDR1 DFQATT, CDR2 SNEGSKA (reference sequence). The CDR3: CSARDLGSTDTQYF. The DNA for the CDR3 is TGCAGTGCTAGAGATCTCGGGAGTACAGATACGCAGTATTTT.

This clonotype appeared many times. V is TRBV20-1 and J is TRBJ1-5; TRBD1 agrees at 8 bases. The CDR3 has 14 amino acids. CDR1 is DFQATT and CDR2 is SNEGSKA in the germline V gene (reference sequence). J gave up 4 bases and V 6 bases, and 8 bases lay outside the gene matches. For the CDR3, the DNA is TGCAGTGCCGTAGGACAGGGTGGGAATCAGCCCCAGCATTTT. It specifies CSAVGQGGNQPQHF.

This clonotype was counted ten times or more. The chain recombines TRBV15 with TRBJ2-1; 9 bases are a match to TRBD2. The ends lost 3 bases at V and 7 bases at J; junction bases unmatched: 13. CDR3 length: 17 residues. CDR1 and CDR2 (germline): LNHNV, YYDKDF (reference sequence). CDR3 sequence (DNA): TGTGCCACCAGCAGGCTATTTGAACTAGCGGGCGGGAATGAGCAGTTCTTC. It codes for CATSRLFELAGGNEQFF.

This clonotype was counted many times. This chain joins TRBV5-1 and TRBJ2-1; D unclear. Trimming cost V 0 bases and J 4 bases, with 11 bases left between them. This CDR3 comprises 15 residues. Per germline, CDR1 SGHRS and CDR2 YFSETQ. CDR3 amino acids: CASSLEAALYNEQFF. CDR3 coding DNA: TGCGCCAGCAGCTTGGAAGCCGCCCTTTACAATGAGCAGTTCTTC. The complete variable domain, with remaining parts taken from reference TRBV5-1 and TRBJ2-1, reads KAGVTQTPRYLIKTRGQQVTLSCSPISGHRSVSWYQQTPGQGLQFLFEYFSETQRNKGNFPGRFSGRQFSNSRSEMNVSTLELGDSALYLCASSLEAALYNEQFFGPGTRLTVL.

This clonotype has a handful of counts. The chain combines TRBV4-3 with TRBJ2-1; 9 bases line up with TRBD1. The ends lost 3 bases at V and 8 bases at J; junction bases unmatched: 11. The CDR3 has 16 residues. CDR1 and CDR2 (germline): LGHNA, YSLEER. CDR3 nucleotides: TGCGCCAGCAGCCAGGAGCCCGGGACAGGGTATGATGAGCAGTTCTTC. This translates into CASSQEPGTGYDEQFF.

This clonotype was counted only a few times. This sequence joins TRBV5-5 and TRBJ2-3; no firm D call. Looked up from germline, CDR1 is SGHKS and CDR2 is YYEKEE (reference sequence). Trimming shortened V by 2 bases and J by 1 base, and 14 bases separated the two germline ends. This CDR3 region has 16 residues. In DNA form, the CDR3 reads TGTGCCAGCAGCTTAAGGCCTTCTCTCCGCACAGATACGCAGTATTTT. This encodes CASSLRPSLRTDTQYF.

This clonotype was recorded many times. The DNA of the CDR3 is TGTGCCACCAGTAGGACAGGGCCGAACACCGGGGAGCTGTTTTTT. Its protein is CATSRTGPNTGELFF. The J gene is TRBJ2-2, the V gene TRBV24-1; 8 bases align to TRBD1. The CDR3 has 15 amino acids. Unmatched junction bases numbered 2, after V lost 6 bases and J lost 0 bases. Germline CDR1 is KGHDR and CDR2 is SFDVKD.

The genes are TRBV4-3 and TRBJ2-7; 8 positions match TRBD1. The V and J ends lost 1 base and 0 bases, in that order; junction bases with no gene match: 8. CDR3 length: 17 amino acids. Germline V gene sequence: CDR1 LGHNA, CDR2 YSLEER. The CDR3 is CASSQGRQGTYSYEQYF. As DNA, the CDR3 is TGCGCCAGCAGCCAAGGACGACAGGGGACTTACTCCTACGAGCAGTACTTC.

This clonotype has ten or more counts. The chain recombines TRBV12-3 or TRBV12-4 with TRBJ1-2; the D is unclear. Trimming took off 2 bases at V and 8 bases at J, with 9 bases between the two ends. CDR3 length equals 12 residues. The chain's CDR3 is CASSLQKRGYTF. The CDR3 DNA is TGTGCCAGCAGTTTACAGAAAAGGGGCTACACCTTC.

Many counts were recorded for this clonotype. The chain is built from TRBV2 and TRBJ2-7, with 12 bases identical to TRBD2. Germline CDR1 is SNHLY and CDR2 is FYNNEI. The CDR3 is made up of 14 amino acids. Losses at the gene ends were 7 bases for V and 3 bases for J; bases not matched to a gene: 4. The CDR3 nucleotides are TGTGCCAGCACGGAGACTAGCGGGAGCTACGAGCAGTACTTC. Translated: CASTETSGSYEQYF.

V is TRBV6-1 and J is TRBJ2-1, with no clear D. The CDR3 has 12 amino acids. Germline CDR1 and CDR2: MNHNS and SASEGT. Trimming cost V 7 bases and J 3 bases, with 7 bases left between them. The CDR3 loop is CASTRFYNEQFF. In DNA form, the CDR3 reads TGTGCCAGCACCCGATTCTACAATGAGCAGTTCTTC.

CDR3 bases: TGTGCCAGCAGTGTCGGGACCGTATCCTACAATGAGCAGTTCTTC. Translation gives CASSVGTVSYNEQFF. The chain combines TRBV12-3 or TRBV12-4 with TRBJ2-1; D may match TRBD1 or TRBD2 (5 bases each). This CDR3 spans 15 amino acids. V lost 5 bases to trimming and J lost 1 base, with 12 bases between them.

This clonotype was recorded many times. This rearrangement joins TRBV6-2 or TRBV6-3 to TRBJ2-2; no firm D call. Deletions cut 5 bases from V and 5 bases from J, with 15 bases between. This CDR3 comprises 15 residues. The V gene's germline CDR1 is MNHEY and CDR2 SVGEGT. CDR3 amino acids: CASSTTSPGTGELFF. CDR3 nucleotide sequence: TGTGCCAGCAGTACAACATCCCCCGGGACCGGGGAGCTGTTTTTT.

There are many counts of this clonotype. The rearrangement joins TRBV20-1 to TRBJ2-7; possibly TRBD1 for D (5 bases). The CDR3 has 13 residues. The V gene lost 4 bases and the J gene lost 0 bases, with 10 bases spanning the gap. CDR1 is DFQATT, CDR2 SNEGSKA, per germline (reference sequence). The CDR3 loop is CSAKQGISYEQYF. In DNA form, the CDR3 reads TGCAGTGCTAAGCAGGGCATCTCCTACGAGCAGTACTTC.

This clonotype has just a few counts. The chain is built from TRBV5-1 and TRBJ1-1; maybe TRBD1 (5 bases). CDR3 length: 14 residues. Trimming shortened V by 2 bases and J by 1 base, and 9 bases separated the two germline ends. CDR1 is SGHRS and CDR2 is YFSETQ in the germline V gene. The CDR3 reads CASSFLQGNTEAFF. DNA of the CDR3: TGCGCCAGCAGCTTCCTCCAGGGGAACACTGAAGCTTTCTTT.

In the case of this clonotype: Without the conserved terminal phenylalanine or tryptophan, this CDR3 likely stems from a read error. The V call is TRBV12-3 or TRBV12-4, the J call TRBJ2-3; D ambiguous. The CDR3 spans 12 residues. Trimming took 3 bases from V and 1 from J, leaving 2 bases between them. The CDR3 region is CASSLGTDTQYS. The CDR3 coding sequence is TGTGCCAGCAGTTTGGGCACAGATACGCAGTATTCT.

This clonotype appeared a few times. The CDR3 here is CASSSRGRVSSYNSPLHF. In nucleotides, the CDR3 is TGTGCCAGCAGTTCCCGAGGACGGGTGAGCTCCTATAATTCACCCCTCCACTTT. The rearrangement joins TRBV6-2 or TRBV6-3 to TRBJ1-6; no definite D call. The CDR3 is 18 residues long. Looked up from germline, CDR1 is MNHEY and CDR2 is SVGEGT. V was trimmed by 4 bases and J by 0 bases, leaving 16 bases between them.

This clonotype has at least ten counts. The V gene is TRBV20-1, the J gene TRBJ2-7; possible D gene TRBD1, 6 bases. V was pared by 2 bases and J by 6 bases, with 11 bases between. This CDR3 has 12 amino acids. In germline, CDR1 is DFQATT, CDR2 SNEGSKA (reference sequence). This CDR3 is CSARQGYLEQYF. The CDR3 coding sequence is TGCAGTGCTAGACAGGGGTATCTCGAGCAGTACTTC.

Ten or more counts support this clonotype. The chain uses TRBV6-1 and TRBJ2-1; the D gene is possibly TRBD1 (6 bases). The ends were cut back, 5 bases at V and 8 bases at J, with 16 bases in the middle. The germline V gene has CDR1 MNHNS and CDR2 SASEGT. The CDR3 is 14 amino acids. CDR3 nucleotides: TGTGCCAGCAGTCGACAGGTTAAAACCCATGAGCAGTTCTTC. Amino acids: CASSRQVKTHEQFF.